Only a few counts were recorded for the clone carrying this TCR beta chain. Antigen unknown. TCRdb ran MiXCR on the reads and lists one entry per CDR3 protein. The table has about 890,000 distinct CDR3 sequences, 31% seen once. This record comes from a study of T cell repertoires in cytomegalovirus infection. At the level of the study: Recently described HLA-C-restricted plus well-studied HLA-B-restricted CMV epitopes were used.

General observations from the study: CMV carriers with the relevant HLA were identified by cumulative public TCR beta family frequency.

The origin of this receptor is a human donor in good health (CMV status not recorded). Some clones in this sample may be carry-over from other donors' samples. Source: cultured CD8+ T cells from PBMCs, taken from culture after CMV antigen stimulation.

The CDR3 reads CASSSAGTPSSGANVLTF. The CDR3 nucleotides are TGTGCCAGCAGCTCAGCCGGGACCCCGAGCTCTGGGGCCAACGTCCTGACTTTC. V and J are TRBV7-9 and TRBJ2-6, with D possibly being TRBD1 or TRBD2 (5 bases each). CDR3 length: 18 amino acids. V lost 4 bases and J lost 0, with 16 bases in between. In germline, CDR1 is SEHNR, CDR2 FQNEAQ (reference sequence). The full variable domain, in which reference TRBV7-9 and TRBJ2-6 provide the parts outside the CDR3, is DTGVSQNPRHKITKRGQNVTFRCDPISEHNRLYWYRQTLGQGPEFLTYFQNEAQLEKSRLLSDRFSAERPKGSFSTLEIQRTEQGDSAMYLCASSSAGTPSSGANVLTFGAGSRLTVL.